This T cell receptor (beta chain) was retrieved from a study of spatial heterogeneity in lung cancer. Whole-study findings and limits: TCRs found ubiquitously expanded in tumor appeared in blood more at resection than at follow-up.

TCRdb reprocessed the 5' RACE reads with MiXCR, giving one entry per CDR3 protein. The repertoire consists of some 45,000 distinct CDR3 sequences, with approximately 12% occurring once and the leading ten covering approximately 38%. Time point specified: sample taken at primary tumor resection. Unsorted whole RNA of tumor, nontumor lung or frozen PBMC was sequenced. Samples were donated by 72 untreated early-stage non-small cell lung cancer patients. A note on this clonotype: No antigen is known for it.

This CDR3 is built from 15 residues. Trimming took 6 bases from V and 0 from J, leaving 12 bases between them. Germline lookup yields CDR1 SGDLS and CDR2 YYNGEE. The TCR originated in a female donor with early-stage non-small cell lung cancer. The sequencing used PBMCs, collected at surgery. The chain has TRBV9 and TRBJ1-4; D gene ambiguous. DNA for the CDR3: TGTGCCAGCAATCGGACCAGGACAACTAATGAAAAACTGTTTTTT. Protein sequence: CASNRTRTTNEKLFF. The full variable domain, with the rest looked up from reference TRBV9 and TRBJ1-4, is DSGVTQTPKHLITATGQRVTLRCSPRSGDLSVYWYQQSLDQGLQFLIQYYNGEERAKGNILERFSAQQFPDLHSELNLSSLELGDSALYFCASNRTRTTNEKLFFGSGTQLSVL.